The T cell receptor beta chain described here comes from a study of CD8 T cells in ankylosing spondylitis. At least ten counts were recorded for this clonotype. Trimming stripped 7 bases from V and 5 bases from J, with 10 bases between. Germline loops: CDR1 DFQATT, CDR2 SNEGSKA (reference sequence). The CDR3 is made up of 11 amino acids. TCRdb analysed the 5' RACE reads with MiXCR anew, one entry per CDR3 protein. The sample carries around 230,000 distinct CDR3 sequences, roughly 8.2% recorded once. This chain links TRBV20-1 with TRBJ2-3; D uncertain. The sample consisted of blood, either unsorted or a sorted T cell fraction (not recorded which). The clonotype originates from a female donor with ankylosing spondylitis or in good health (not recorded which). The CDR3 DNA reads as TGCAGTGGGTTAGTAAAAGATACGCAGTATTTT. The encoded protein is CSGLVKDTQYF.